These 23 T cell receptor beta chains share one sample of origin, sequenced in a study of early T cells in non-severe SARS-CoV-2 infection. MiXCR, applied by TCRdb to the 5' RACE reads, yields one record per CDR3 protein. Found here are fewer than 55,000 distinct CDR3 sequences, roughly 6.1% of them singletons; the top ten hold about a fifth. Sample: whole blood, taken at baseline. These receptors were taken from an adult who was a healthcare worker with PCR-confirmed SARS-CoV-2 infection or an uninfected control (not recorded which).

Ten or more counts support this clonotype. The chain links TRBV6-2 or TRBV6-3 to TRBJ1-2, with D unresolved. V lost 5 bases and J 4 bases, leaving 14 bases between the germline ends. Germline CDR1 reads MNHEY; CDR2 reads SVGEGT. The CDR3 is made up of 14 amino acids. The CDR3 DNA is TGTGCCAGCAGTCCTCAGGAGCATGTCTATGGCTACACCTTC. It is translated as CASSPQEHVYGYTF.

This clonotype turned up a few times. The chain carries TRBV20-1 and TRBJ2-2; 7 bases agree with TRBD1. With 4 bases clipped from V and 2 bases from J, the junction kept 4 bases outside the gene matches. The germline gives CDR1 DFQATT, CDR2 SNEGSKA (reference sequence). The CDR3 runs 14 residues. This CDR3 reads CSAKKGANTGELFF. CDR3 nucleotide sequence: TGCAGTGCTAAGAAGGGGGCAAACACCGGGGAGCTGTTTTTT.

This chain joins TRBV10-2 and TRBJ1-5, with unresolved D. V gave up 0 bases and J gave up 6 bases, with 9 bases separating them. The CDR3 has 14 residues. Germline V gene sequence: CDR1 WSHSY, CDR2 SAAADI. The CDR3 here is CASSESSSGQPQHF. The CDR3 nucleotides are TGCGCCAGCAGTGAGTCGTCCTCGGGTCAGCCCCAGCATTTT.

This clonotype rates as medium-sized. The chain carries TRBV4-2 and TRBJ2-3; TRBD2 aligns across 7 bases. CDR1 and CDR2 from the germline V gene are LGHNA and YNFKEQ. V gave up 0 bases and J gave up 3 bases; unmatched junction bases: 6. The CDR3 length is 16 residues. The CDR3 DNA reads as TGTGCCAGCAGCCAAGAATTTGGCGGGGGTACAGATACGCAGTATTTT. Protein: CASSQEFGGGTDTQYF.

The V and J genes are TRBV27 and TRBJ2-3; D is unresolved. Germline V CDR1 and CDR2: MNHEY, SMNVEV (reference sequence). V shed 8 bases and J shed 0 bases, with 12 bases lying between them. The CDR3 loop spans 14 amino acids. The CDR3 coding sequence is TGTGCCAGCGCCCTGGATGCTAGCACAGATACGCAGTATTTT. It is translated as CASALDASTDTQYF.

This clonotype was detected only a few times. The chain joins TRBV2 to TRBJ2-1; the D is unclear. Germline V lookup: CDR1 SNHLY, CDR2 FYNNEI. CDR3 size: 16 residues. V dropped 6 bases and J dropped 0 bases, with 15 bases sitting between them. CDR3 in amino acids: CASRGSMLSSYNEQFF. Written as DNA, the CDR3 is TGTGCCAGCAGGGGTTCCATGTTGAGCTCCTACAATGAGCAGTTCTTC.

This clonotype was recorded a few times. One end of the junction varies from germline; a read error may be responsible. This chain links TRBV5-1 with TRBJ2-1, with 7 bases aligning to TRBD2. CDR1 is SGHRS, CDR2 YFSETQ, per germline. The CDR3 runs to 15 residues. As DNA, the CDR3 is TGCGCCAGCAGCTTCTGTGGCGGGAGTTACAGTGAGCAGTTCTTC. It translates to CASSFCGGSYSEQFF.

The chain is built from TRBV6-6 and TRBJ1-2; D is uncertain. Trimming shortened V by 8 bases and J by 0 bases, and 13 bases separated the two germline ends. This CDR3 region has 14 residues. The germline gives CDR1 MNHNY, CDR2 SVGAGI (reference sequence). CDR3 bases: TGTGCCAGCCAACCCGGCACTACTAACTATGGCTACACCTTC. It codes for CASQPGTTNYGYTF.

This clonotype was recorded many times. This chain links TRBV28 with TRBJ1-5; 11 bases agree with TRBD1. This CDR3 comprises 17 residues. J gave up 7 bases and V 5 bases, and 13 bases lay outside the gene matches. The V gene's germline CDR1 is MDHEN and CDR2 SYDVKM. CDR3 bases: TGTGCCAGCAGTCTCTCTGGGACAGGGGGATTTGTGCAGCCCCAGCATTTT. Translated: CASSLSGTGGFVQPQHF.

This clonotype came up a few times. The rearrangement links TRBV7-6 to TRBJ2-2; a possible D gene is TRBD2 (6 bases). In germline, CDR1 is SGHVS, CDR2 FNYEAQ. This CDR3 comprises 16 residues. Between the trimmed V and J ends, which lost 5 bases and 4 bases, there was a span of 17 bases. The CDR3 loop reads CASSEGAGPSTGELFF. CDR3 coding DNA: TGTGCCAGCAGCGAAGGTGCGGGGCCGAGCACCGGGGAGCTGTTTTTT.

This clonotype was counted only a few times. The J gene is TRBJ2-3, the V gene TRBV5-4; 7 bases agree with TRBD1. The CDR3 runs to 15 residues. CDR1 is SGHNT, CDR2 YYREEE, per germline (reference sequence). Germline trimming cut 4 bases from V and 4 bases from J; bases unmatched to any gene: 9. The CDR3 DNA sequence: TGTGCCAGCAGCCCGGGACAGTCCATACCAGATACGCAGTATTTT. Protein product: CASSPGQSIPDTQYF.

Many counts were recorded for this clonotype. V is TRBV9 and J is TRBJ2-3; D perhaps matches TRBD2 (5 bases). The germline V gene encodes CDR1 SGDLS and CDR2 YYNGEE. The CDR3 is 14 amino acids. Trimming removed 4 bases from V and 4 bases from J, with 13 bases in between. CDR3 residues: CASSPVEVPDTQYF. The DNA of the CDR3 is TGTGCCAGCAGCCCCGTGGAGGTCCCAGATACGCAGTATTTT. The whole variable domain, filled in from reference TRBV9 and TRBJ2-3, reads DSGVTQTPKHLITATGQRVTLRCSPRSGDLSVYWYQQSLDQGLQFLIQYYNGEERAKGNILERFSAQQFPDLHSELNLSSLELGDSALYFCASSPVEVPDTQYFGPGTRLTVL.

This clonotype has a count of ten or more. This sequence joins TRBV7-2 and TRBJ2-7; D remains unclear. The length of the CDR3 is 11 residues. Germline CDR1 SGHTA, CDR2 FQGNSA. The V end lost 2 bases, the J end lost 6 bases, and 5 bases lay between the germline ends. The CDR3 nucleotides read TGTGCCAGCAGCTTACGCTCCGAGCAGTACTTC. Protein: CASSLRSEQYF.

This clonotype was seen at least ten times. V is TRBV20-1 and J is TRBJ2-3; the match to TRBD2 covers 14 bases. Trimming took 6 bases from V and 8 from J; bases not matched to a gene: 16. CDR1 is DFQATT and CDR2 is SNEGSKA in the germline V gene (reference sequence). CDR3 size: 17 residues. CDR3 sequence reads: CSATNPSGLAGGGTQYF. In DNA form, the CDR3 reads TGCAGTGCAACTAACCCCTCCGGACTAGCGGGGGGAGGTACGCAGTATTTT.

This chain uses TRBV7-9 with TRBJ1-3; TRBD1 agrees at 7 bases. The germline V gene encodes CDR1 SEHNR and CDR2 FQNEAQ (reference sequence). The CDR3 runs 13 residues. V trimming: 5 bases; J trimming: 8 bases; junction bases outside the gene matches: 6. The CDR3 DNA follows: TGTGCCAGCAGCCCGGACAGGTCTGACACCATATATTTT. Its translation: CASSPDRSDTIYF.

This chain joins TRBV6-6 and TRBJ1-2; TRBD1 aligns across 7 bases. The junction had 5 bases not matched to a gene; V was cut back by 0 bases and J by 7 bases. CDR3 length: 14 amino acids. Germline CDR1 MNHNY, CDR2 SVGAGI (reference sequence). DNA of the CDR3: TGTGCCAGCAGTTACTCCACAGGGGATGCTGGCTACACCTTC. Translating it yields CASSYSTGDAGYTF.

J is TRBJ2-1 and V is TRBV18; 14 nucleotides agree with TRBD2. Germline CDR1 and CDR2: KGHSH and LQKENI. Unmatched junction bases numbered 13, after V lost 3 bases and J lost 3 bases. The CDR3 has 20 amino acids. The CDR3 DNA sequence: TGTGCCAGCTCACCTTTGGGACTAGCGGGAGCCCAAACCCACTACAATGAGCAGTTCTTC. This gives the protein CASSPLGLAGAQTHYNEQFF.

This clonotype came up many times. J is TRBJ2-2 and V is TRBV28, with D unclear. The CDR3 is 14 amino acids. In germline, CDR1 is MDHEN, CDR2 SYDVKM. V shed 6 bases and J shed 5 bases, with 13 bases lying between them. This CDR3 reads CASSPISRTGELFF. The CDR3 DNA follows: TGTGCCAGCAGCCCTATTTCAAGGACCGGGGAGCTGTTTTTT.

This clonotype was recorded at least ten times. This sequence joins TRBV4-1 and TRBJ2-1; 8 bases fit TRBD2. V lost 0 bases and J lost 7; bases outside the gene matches: 8. The CDR3 loop spans 16 amino acids. The germline gives CDR1 MGHRA, CDR2 YSYEKL. The DNA for the CDR3 is TGCGCCAGCAGCCAAGATACGGGAGGGCCGATGAATGAGCAGTTCTTC. Amino acid sequence: CASSQDTGGPMNEQFF.

This clonotype was seen many times. The rearrangement joins TRBV4-3 to TRBJ2-2, with no clear D. Germline assignment: CDR1 LGHNA and CDR2 YSLEER. CDR3 length equals 14 residues. Trimming took 4 bases from V and 0 from J, leaving 6 bases between them. CDR3: CASSLSSNTGELFF. CDR3 DNA sequence: TGCGCCAGCAGCCTGAGTTCGAACACCGGGGAGCTGTTTTTT.

In its sample, this clonotype was seen many times. V gene TRBV12-3 or TRBV12-4 combines with J gene TRBJ1-5, with 7 bases identical to TRBD1. Trimming took 1 base from V and 7 from J; bases not matched to a gene: 4. The CDR3 extends over 14 amino acids. As DNA, the CDR3 is TGTGCCAGCAGTTTAGACAGGGGTTGGCAGCCCCAGCATTTT. Encoded protein: CASSLDRGWQPQHF.

The chain joins TRBV4-2 to TRBJ2-7; D may correspond to TRBD1 or TRBD2 (5 bases each). V was clipped by 3 bases and J by 7 bases, with 22 bases between them. CDR1 and CDR2 (germline): LGHNA, YNFKEQ. The CDR3 is 16 amino acids. The chain's CDR3 is CASSHHVGTQLGEQYF. For the CDR3, the DNA is TGTGCCAGCAGCCATCACGTCGGGACCCAACTGGGGGAGCAGTACTTC.

This clonotype has ten or more counts. The V call is TRBV20-1, the J call TRBJ2-3, with 7 bases fitting TRBD2. The length of the CDR3 is 15 residues. V lost 3 bases and J lost 2; bases outside the gene matches: 8. The germline gives CDR1 DFQATT, CDR2 SNEGSKA (reference sequence). The CDR3 loop is CSASEASGFTDTQYF. The CDR3, as DNA: TGCAGTGCTAGCGAGGCTAGCGGCTTCACAGATACGCAGTATTTT.